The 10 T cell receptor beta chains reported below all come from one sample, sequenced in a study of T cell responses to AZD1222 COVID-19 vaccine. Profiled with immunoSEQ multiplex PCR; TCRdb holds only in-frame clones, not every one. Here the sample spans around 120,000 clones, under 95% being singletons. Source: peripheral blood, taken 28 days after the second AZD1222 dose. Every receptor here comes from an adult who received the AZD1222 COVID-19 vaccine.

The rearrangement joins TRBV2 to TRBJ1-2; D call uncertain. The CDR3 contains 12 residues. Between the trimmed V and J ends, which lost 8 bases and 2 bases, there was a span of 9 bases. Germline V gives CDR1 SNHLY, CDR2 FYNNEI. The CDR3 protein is CASSTVNYGYTF. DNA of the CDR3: TGTGCCAGCTCGACTGTAAACTATGGCTACACCTTC.

The CDR3 DNA reads TGTGCCACACAGGGACAGTCGAACACCGGGGAGCTGTTTTTT. Translation gives CATQGQSNTGELFF. This rearrangement joins TRBV19 to TRBJ2-2; 7 bases align to TRBD1. The CDR3 has 14 amino acids. The V gene end was trimmed by 10 bases and the J gene end by 0 bases; junction bases not matched to a gene: 5. CDR1 is LNHDA, CDR2 SQIVND, per germline (reference sequence).

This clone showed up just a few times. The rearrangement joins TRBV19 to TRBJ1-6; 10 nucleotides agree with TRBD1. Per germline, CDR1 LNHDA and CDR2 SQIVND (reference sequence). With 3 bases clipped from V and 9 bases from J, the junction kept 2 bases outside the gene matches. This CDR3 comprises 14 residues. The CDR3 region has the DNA TGTGCCAGTAGTATGGACAGGGGGGTTTCACCCCTCCACTTT. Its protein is CASSMDRGVSPLHF.

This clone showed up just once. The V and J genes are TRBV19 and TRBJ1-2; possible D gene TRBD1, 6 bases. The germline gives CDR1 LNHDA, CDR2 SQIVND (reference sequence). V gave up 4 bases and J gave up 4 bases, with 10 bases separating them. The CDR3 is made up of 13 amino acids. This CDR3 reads CASSTSTGYGYTF. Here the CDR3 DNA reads TGTGCCAGTAGTACCTCGACAGGCTATGGCTACACCTTC.

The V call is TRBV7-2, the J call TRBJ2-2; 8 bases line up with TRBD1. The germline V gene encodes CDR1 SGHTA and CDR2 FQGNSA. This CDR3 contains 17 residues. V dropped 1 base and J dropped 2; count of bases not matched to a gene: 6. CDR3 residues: CASSLVGTGFNTGELFF. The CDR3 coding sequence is TGTGCCAGCAGCTTAGTGGGGACAGGATTCAACACCGGGGAGCTGTTTTTT.

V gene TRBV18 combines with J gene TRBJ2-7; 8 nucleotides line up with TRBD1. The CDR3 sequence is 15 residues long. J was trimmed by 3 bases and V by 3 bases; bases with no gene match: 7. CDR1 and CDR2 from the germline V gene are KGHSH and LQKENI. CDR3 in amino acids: CASSPTGTGNYEQYF. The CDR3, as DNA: TGTGCCAGCTCACCGACCGGGACAGGCAACTACGAGCAGTACTTC. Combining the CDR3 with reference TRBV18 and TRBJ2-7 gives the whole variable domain NAGVMQNPRHLVRRRGQEARLRCSPMKGHSHVYWYRQLPEEGLKFMVYLQKENIIDESGMPKERFSAEFPKEGPSILRIQQVVRGDSAAYFCASSPTGTGNYEQYFGPGTRLTVT.

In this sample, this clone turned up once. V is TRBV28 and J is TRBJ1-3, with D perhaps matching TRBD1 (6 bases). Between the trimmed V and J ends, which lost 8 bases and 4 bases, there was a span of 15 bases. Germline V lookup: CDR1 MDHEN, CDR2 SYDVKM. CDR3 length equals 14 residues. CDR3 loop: CASGQQGVGNTIYF. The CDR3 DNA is TGTGCCAGCGGCCAACAGGGAGTCGGAAACACCATATATTTT.

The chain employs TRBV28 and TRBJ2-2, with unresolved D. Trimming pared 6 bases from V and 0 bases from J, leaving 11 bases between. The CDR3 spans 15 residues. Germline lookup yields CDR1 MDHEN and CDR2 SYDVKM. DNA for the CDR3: TGTGCCAGCAGCCCTCCTCGGGCGAACACCGGGGAGCTGTTTTTT. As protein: CASSPPRANTGELFF.

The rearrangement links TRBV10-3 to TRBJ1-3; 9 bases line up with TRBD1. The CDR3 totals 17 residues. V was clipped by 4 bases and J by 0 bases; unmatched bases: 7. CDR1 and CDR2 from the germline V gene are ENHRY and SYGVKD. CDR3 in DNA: TGTGCCATCAGTGTTGCCGGGACAGGGCTCTCTGGAAACACCATATATTTT. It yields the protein CAISVAGTGLSGNTIYF.

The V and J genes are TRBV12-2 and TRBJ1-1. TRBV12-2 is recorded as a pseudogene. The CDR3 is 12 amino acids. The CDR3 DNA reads TGTGCAAGTCGCCCCTTGAACCCTGAAGCTTTCTTT. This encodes CASRPLNPEAFF.